Presented here are 22 T cell receptor beta chains from one specimen sequenced in a study of OX40 agonist ivuxolimab in advanced cancers. TCRdb's table, derived via immunoSEQ multiplex PCR, lists solely in-frame clones and lacks some. The top ten clones hold around 0.75% of a sample with roughly 70,000 clones, 86% of them seen once. This specimen was CD4+ or CD8+ T cells sorted from blood, taken in a trial of the OX40 agonist ivuxolimab. These receptors were collected from an adult with an advanced solid tumor such as melanoma, head and neck, liver or kidney cancer.

The CDR3 DNA is TGTGCCAGCAACGGACTAGCGGGGGGCAGCTCCTACAATGAGCAGTTCTTC. Residues: CASNGLAGGSSYNEQFF. The V call is TRBV28, the J call TRBJ2-1; 14 bases map to TRBD2. Trimming at V came to 7 bases and at J to 0 bases, leaving 5 bases not matched to a gene. The CDR3 covers 17 residues. The germline V gene encodes CDR1 MDHEN and CDR2 SYDVKM.

This clone appeared a single time. The chain recombines TRBV11-2 with TRBJ2-7; a possible D gene is TRBD1 (7 bases). This CDR3 is 16 amino acids long. The germline CDR1 and CDR2 sequences are SGHAT and FQNNGV. Trimming took off 2 bases at V and 0 bases at J, with 14 bases between the two ends. This chain's CDR3 is CASSLYSQGGSYEQYF. CDR3 nucleotides: TGTGCCAGCAGCTTATATTCGCAGGGGGGCTCCTACGAGCAGTACTTC.

This chain connects TRBV30 to TRBJ2-7, with D perhaps TRBD1 (5 bases). The V gene's germline CDR1 is GTSNPN and CDR2 SVGIG (reference sequence). Trimming left V 0 bases short and J 12 bases short, with 15 bases between. CDR3 length: 12 amino acids. The CDR3 sequence: CAWSVRSRGLYF. CDR3 bases: TGTGCCTGGAGTGTACGTAGTAGGGGTTTGTACTTC.

The J gene is TRBJ2-1, the V gene TRBV14; weak D call: TRBD1 (6 bases). V lost 6 bases, J lost 2 bases, and 17 bases lay in between. Germline V gene sequence: CDR1 SGHDN, CDR2 FVKESK. This CDR3 has 16 amino acids. CDR3 coding DNA: TGTGCCAGCAGTTTCGGGTCAGGGGTAGCCTACAATGAGCAGTTCTTC. This translates into CASSFGSGVAYNEQFF.

The J gene is TRBJ2-3, the V gene TRBV6-1; 10 bases fit TRBD1. Losses at the gene ends were 10 bases for V and 5 bases for J; bases not matched to a gene: 6. The CDR3 has 13 amino acids. Germline V lookup: CDR1 MNHNS, CDR2 SASEGT. CDR3: CAITRDRGDTQYF. CDR3 coding DNA: TGTGCCATTACCCGGGACAGGGGAGATACGCAGTATTTT.

V and J are TRBV27 and TRBJ2-7, with TRBD1 matching 9 bases. Germline values: CDR1 MNHEY, CDR2 SMNVEV (reference sequence). The CDR3 has 14 residues. V was clipped by 3 bases and J by 5 bases; unmatched bases: 5. DNA of the CDR3: TGTGCCAGCAGTTTGGGACAGGGTGGCAACGAGCAGTACTTC. Protein sequence: CASSLGQGGNEQYF.

The chain is built from TRBV7-9 and TRBJ1-1, with a possible D match to TRBD1 (6 bases). The V end lost 7 bases, the J end lost 4 bases, and 16 bases lay between the germline ends. CDR1 and CDR2 (germline): SEHNR, FQNEAQ (reference sequence). The CDR3 has 14 amino acids. CDR3 coding DNA: TGTGCCAGCACCCTAGGGGGTTCTTCCACTGAAGCTTTCTTT. This gives the protein CASTLGGSSTEAFF.

V is TRBV28 and J is TRBJ1-1, with 8 bases fitting TRBD1. Germline CDR1 is MDHEN and CDR2 is SYDVKM. This CDR3 region has 16 residues. Trimming took 6 bases from V and 4 from J; bases not matched to a gene: 13. The CDR3 sequence is CASSQNLGQGSTEAFF. The CDR3 DNA reads TGTGCCAGCAGCCAAAACCTCGGACAGGGTAGCACTGAAGCTTTCTTT.

The chain employs TRBV30 and TRBJ2-2; the D call may be TRBD1 or TRBD2 (5 bases each). The CDR3 sequence is 13 residues long. Trimming shortened V by 5 bases and J by 6 bases, and 13 bases separated the two germline ends. Looked up from germline, CDR1 is GTSNPN and CDR2 is SVGIG (reference sequence). The CDR3 protein is CAWASRGPGELFF. The CDR3, as DNA: TGTGCCTGGGCCTCGAGGGGCCCCGGGGAGCTGTTTTTT.

Only a few counts were recorded for this clone. The chain's CDR3 is CASSLIVIGEQFF. In DNA, the CDR3 is TGTGCCAGCAGCTTAATCGTCATCGGTGAGCAGTTCTTC. The V call is TRBV11-3, the J call TRBJ2-1; D is ambiguous. The CDR3 runs to 13 residues. From germline, CDR1 is SGHNT and CDR2 YENEEA. The V gene lost 2 bases and the J gene lost 9 bases, with 11 bases spanning the gap.

V is TRBV28 and J is TRBJ1-2; D gene uncertain. The germline V and J ends were trimmed by 4 bases and 6 bases, with 9 bases remaining between them. The CDR3 extends over 12 amino acids. Germline V CDR1 and CDR2: MDHEN, SYDVKM. CDR3 DNA sequence: TGTGCCAGCAGTTCCCCCGCGGATGGCTACACCTTC. This gives the protein CASSSPADGYTF.

This sequence joins TRBV7-2 and TRBJ2-5, with a tentative D call TRBD2 (6 bases). V was clipped by 5 bases and J by 2 bases, with 15 bases between them. CDR1 is SGHTA, CDR2 FQGNSA, per germline. This CDR3 contains 15 residues. The CDR3 region is CASSLYAGPQETQYF. In DNA form, the CDR3 reads TGTGCCAGCAGCCTTTATGCGGGACCTCAAGAGACCCAGTACTTC.

This clone was seen only once. The gene calls are TRBV6-6 and TRBJ2-2, with D unresolved. CDR1 is MNHNY, CDR2 SVGAGI, per germline (reference sequence). The CDR3 totals 16 residues. Trimming cost V 6 bases and J 2 bases, with 16 bases left between them. CDR3 in amino acids: CASRSQSFKNTGELFF. CDR3 DNA sequence: TGTGCCAGCAGGTCCCAGAGTTTCAAAAACACCGGGGAGCTGTTTTTT.

V gene TRBV30 combines with J gene TRBJ2-2, with 13 bases that match TRBD2. The CDR3 consists of 15 residues. In germline, CDR1 is GTSNPN, CDR2 SVGIG (reference sequence). V was clipped by 3 bases and J by 9 bases; unmatched bases: 7. In nucleotides, the CDR3 is TGTGCCTGGAGCACCGGGACTAGCGGGGCAAGGGAGCTGTTTTTT. Residues: CAWSTGTSGARELFF.

This rearrangement joins TRBV18 to TRBJ2-4, with TRBD1 matching 9 bases. CDR1 KGHSH and CDR2 LQKENI come from the germline V gene. The CDR3 has 17 amino acids. Trimming cost V 4 bases and J 4 bases; bases outside gene matches: 11. The CDR3 sequence is CASSLQTWGTGKNIQYF. The CDR3 DNA reads TGTGCCAGCTCACTCCAGACCTGGGGGACAGGGAAAAACATTCAGTACTTC.

This chain connects TRBV6-1 to TRBJ2-3; 7 bases map to TRBD1. The length of the CDR3 is 13 residues. After removal of 6 bases from V and 2 bases from J, the junction contained 2 bases not matched to a gene. CDR1 is MNHNS and CDR2 is SASEGT in the germline V gene. CDR3 coding DNA: TGTGCCAGCAGAGACAGGGTCACAGATACGCAGTATTTT. Its protein is CASRDRVTDTQYF.

The V and J genes are TRBV7-2 and TRBJ1-4, with D tentatively TRBD1 (5 bases). The V gene's germline CDR1 is SGHTA and CDR2 FQGNSA. The CDR3 length is 15 residues. Trimming left V 2 bases short and J 8 bases short, with 15 bases between. The CDR3 DNA is TGTGCCAGCAGCTTAATCGGGCAGGGACGAGAAAAACTGTTTTTT. Translating it yields CASSLIGQGREKLFF.

The rearrangement uses TRBV2 and TRBJ2-1, with 8 positions matching TRBD2. Trimming at V came to 5 bases and at J to 0 bases, leaving 6 bases not matched to a gene. Germline V CDR1 and CDR2: SNHLY, FYNNEI. This CDR3 has 16 residues. Written as DNA, the CDR3 is TGTGCCAGCAGTATCGCGGGAGGCAACTCCTACAATGAGCAGTTCTTC. It is translated as CASSIAGGNSYNEQFF.

The chain links TRBV5-6 to TRBJ1-3; 9 bases fit TRBD1. Germline V gene sequence: CDR1 SGHDT, CDR2 YYEEEE. This CDR3 is built from 15 residues. With V trimmed by 5 bases and J by 4 bases, 7 bases remained unmatched. CDR3 loop: CASSLPGTGGNTIYF. In DNA form, the CDR3 reads TGTGCCAGCAGTCTCCCCGGGACAGGGGGAAACACCATATATTTT.

V usage is TRBV19 and J usage is TRBJ2-1, with D uncertain. The CDR3 runs 14 residues. The V gene's germline CDR1 is LNHDA and CDR2 SQIVND (reference sequence). Trimming removed 1 base from V and 10 bases from J, with 14 bases in between. Written as DNA, the CDR3 is TGTGCCAGTAGTATAGGGAAGTCCTGGCTGGAGCAGTTCTTC. Its translation: CASSIGKSWLEQFF. Variable domain in full (rest from reference TRBV19 and TRBJ2-1): DGGITQSPKYLFRKEGQNVTLSCEQNLNHDAMYWYRQDPGQGLRLIYYSQIVNDFQKGDIAEGYSVSREKKESFPLTVTSAQKNPTAFYLCASSIGKSWLEQFFGPGTRLTVL.

CDR3 coding DNA: TGTGCCAGCAGCGTGACTAGCGAGGGAGAGACCCAGTACTTC. Amino acids: CASSVTSEGETQYF. The chain recombines TRBV9 with TRBJ2-5; 8 bases align to TRBD2. Trimming at V came to 2 bases and at J to 4 bases, leaving 4 bases not matched to a gene. Germline CDR1 and CDR2: SGDLS and YYNGEE. The CDR3 length is 14 residues. The full variable domain, completed using reference TRBV9 and TRBJ2-5, is DSGVTQTPKHLITATGQRVTLRCSPRSGDLSVYWYQQSLDQGLQFLIQYYNGEERAKGNILERFSAQQFPDLHSELNLSSLELGDSALYFCASSVTSEGETQYFGPGTRLLVL.

J is TRBJ2-3 and V is TRBV19, with 11 bases matching TRBD2. Per the germline V gene, CDR1 is LNHDA and CDR2 is SQIVND (reference sequence). The length of the CDR3 is 18 residues. Germline trimming cut 5 bases from V and 1 base from J; bases unmatched to any gene: 11. The chain's CDR3 is CASSFRPGTSGRTDTQYF. Here the CDR3 DNA reads TGTGCCAGTAGTTTCCGTCCCGGGACTAGCGGACGCACAGATACGCAGTATTTT.